This TCR beta chain comes out of a study of OX40 agonist ivuxolimab in advanced cancers. With 4 bases removed from V and 2 bases from J, the gap between germline ends came to 6 bases. The CDR3 is 12 amino acids. The germline V gene has CDR1 SEHNR and CDR2 FQNEAQ (reference sequence). Produced via immunoSEQ multiplex PCR; TCRdb's table is partial and in-frame only. The sample has 20,000 to 30,000 clones; approximately 91% are singletons. The receptor was derived from an adult with an advanced solid tumor such as melanoma, head and neck, liver or kidney cancer. The chain is built from TRBV7-9 and TRBJ2-7, with D hard to call. The sample was CD4+ or CD8+ T cells sorted from blood, taken in a trial of the OX40 agonist ivuxolimab. The CDR3 DNA sequence: TGTGCCAGCAGCTCTACGACCTACGAGCAGTACTTC. Translating it yields CASSSTTYEQYF.